This T cell receptor (beta chain) came from a study of blood T cell repertoires in COVID-19. Study-wide background: T cells, B-cell-depleted T cells, or PBMCs supplied cDNA or gDNA.

There are 16 residues in the CDR3. The protocol was immunoSEQ multiplex PCR, while the TCRdb copy is restricted to in-frame clones and leaves out a portion. In the table there are under 350,000 clones, about 86% of which are singletons. Sequenced input: PBMCs or T cells enriched from blood (not recorded which). This receptor was obtained from a middle-aged woman with acute COVID-19. J is TRBJ1-2 and V is TRBV21-1; the DNA was not used to check the table's D call, TRBD1. TRBV21-1 is a recognized pseudogene. CDR3 loop: CASSTRTGALNYGYTF. The CDR3 DNA reads as TGTGCCAGCAGCACCCGGACAGGGGCACTAAACTATGGCTACACCTTC.